One and the same sample provided the 8 T cell receptor beta chains below, sequenced in a study of cytomegalovirus exposure and HLA in healthy donors. PCR primers comprised 60 Vbeta and 13 Jbeta primers. Sequencing was performed with immunoSEQ multiplex PCR; in TCRdb, only in-frame clones are kept and a portion is missing. The data contain about 160,000 clones, around 80% of them singletons. Sequencing was carried out using PBMCs. The source is a human donor in good health.

This chain joins TRBV7-6 and TRBJ2-3; 11 bases agree with TRBD2. The V segment lost 6 bases and the J segment 7 bases; nucleotides outside the gene matches: 15. The CDR3 runs to 17 residues. Germline V gene sequence: CDR1 SGHVS, CDR2 FNYEAQ. The CDR3 sequence: CASSFRVLAGGPNTQYF. The CDR3 DNA sequence: TGTGCCAGCAGTTTTAGGGTATTAGCGGGGGGGCCTAATACGCAGTATTTT. The variable domain in full, completed from reference TRBV7-6 and TRBJ2-3, reads GAGVSQSPRYKVTKRGQDVALRCDPISGHVSLYWYRQALGQGPEFLTYFNYEAQQDKSGLPNDRFSAERPEGSISTLTIQRTEQRDSAMYRCASSFRVLAGGPNTQYFGPGTRLTVL.

The chain links TRBV11-3 to TRBJ1-3; D is unresolved. Deletions cut 5 bases from V and 3 bases from J, with 20 bases between. This CDR3 is 17 amino acids long. Germline values: CDR1 SGHNT, CDR2 YENEEA. The chain's CDR3 is CASSHRGPIRGGNTIYF. The CDR3 DNA reads as TGTGCCAGCAGCCACCGAGGACCCATTCGGGGTGGAAACACCATATATTTT.

The chain recombines TRBV5-8 with TRBJ2-2, with D possibly being TRBD2 (6 bases). The ends were cut back, 2 bases at V and 3 bases at J, with 11 bases in the middle. Germline V gives CDR1 SGHTS, CDR2 YDEGEE. The CDR3 is 15 residues long. As DNA, the CDR3 is TGTGCCAGCAGCTTCGCGGGGAGAGACACCGGGGAGCTGTTTTTT. Residues: CASSFAGRDTGELFF.

With respect to this clone: The same CDR3 is also encoded by other DNA sequences in this sample. The chain couples TRBV2 to TRBJ2-7, with 10 bases lining up with TRBD2. The CDR3 length is 16 residues. The germline V gene has CDR1 SNHLY and CDR2 FYNNEI. V was clipped by 4 bases and J by 1 base; unmatched bases: 7. CDR3 DNA: TGTGCCAGCAGTGTAGCGGGGGGATTCGTTTCCTACGAGCAGTACTTC. It translates to CASSVAGGFVSYEQYF.

CDR3 sequence: CASTGKRNTEAFF. CDR3 in DNA: TGTGCCAGCACGGGGAAGAGAAACACTGAAGCTTTCTTT. The chain has TRBV6-1 and TRBJ1-1; D ambiguous. Germline V gene lookup returns CDR1 MNHNS and CDR2 SASEGT. Trimming pared 7 bases from V and 2 bases from J, leaving 11 bases between. This CDR3 comprises 13 residues.

V is TRBV4-2 and J is TRBJ2-4; no definite D call. Trimming took 0 bases from V and 0 from J, leaving 6 bases between them. Germline V gives CDR1 LGHNA, CDR2 YNFKEQ. CDR3 length equals 15 residues. The CDR3 bases are TGTGCCAGCAGCCAAGATCGGTTAGCCAAAAACATTCAGTACTTC. This translates into CASSQDRLAKNIQYF.

Points on this clone: One junction end disagrees with the germline gene, perhaps due to a read error. The V and J genes are TRBV4-3 and TRBJ1-4, with D hard to call. The CDR3 length is 15 residues. Germline loops: CDR1 LGHNA, CDR2 YSLEER. The CDR3 protein is CASSQDTGLNGKLFF. The CDR3 region has the DNA TGCGCCAGCAGCCAAGATACTGGACTTAATGGAAAACTGTTTTTT.

The rearrangement joins TRBV7-2 to TRBJ2-4; possibly TRBD1 for D (5 bases). Germline V gene sequence: CDR1 SGHTA, CDR2 FQGNSA. The CDR3 length is 15 residues. Trimming stripped 6 bases from V and 5 bases from J, with 17 bases between. The CDR3 here is CASSPYAGYENIQYF. The CDR3 DNA reads TGTGCCAGCAGTCCCTACGCAGGGTACGAAAACATTCAGTACTTC.